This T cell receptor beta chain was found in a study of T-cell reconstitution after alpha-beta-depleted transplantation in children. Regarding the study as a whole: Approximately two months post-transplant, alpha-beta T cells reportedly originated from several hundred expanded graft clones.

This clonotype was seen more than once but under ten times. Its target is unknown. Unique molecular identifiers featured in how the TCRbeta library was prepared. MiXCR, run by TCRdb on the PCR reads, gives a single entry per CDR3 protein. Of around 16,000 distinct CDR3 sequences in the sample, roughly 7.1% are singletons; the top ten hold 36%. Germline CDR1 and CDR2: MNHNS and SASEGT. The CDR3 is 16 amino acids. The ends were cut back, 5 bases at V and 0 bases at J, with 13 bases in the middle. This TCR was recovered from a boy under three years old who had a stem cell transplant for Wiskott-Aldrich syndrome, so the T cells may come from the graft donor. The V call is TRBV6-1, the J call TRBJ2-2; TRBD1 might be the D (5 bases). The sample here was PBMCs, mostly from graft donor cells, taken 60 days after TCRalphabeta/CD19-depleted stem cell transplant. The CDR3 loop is CASSNQTASNTGELFF. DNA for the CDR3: TGTGCCAGCAGTAATCAGACAGCTTCGAACACCGGGGAGCTGTTTTTT.